This T cell receptor (beta chain) was identified in a study of T cell repertoires in cytomegalovirus infection. Study summary: Public TCR beta signatures indicated both CMV infection and matching HLA type.

Whole-study results and caveats: Dominant in the ex vivo response were TCR beta clonotypes restricted by HLA-C and specific for CMV. Cumulated frequencies of public TCR beta families served to identify carriers of CMV plus the relevant HLA.

This clonotype was seen a handful of times. Its antigen is as yet unknown. The CDR3 spans 14 residues. Germline V gene sequence: CDR1 MDHEN, CDR2 SYDVKM. V was trimmed by 6 bases and J by 0 bases, leaving 9 bases between them. TCRdb independently ran MiXCR on the reads; one entry per CDR3 protein. The table has around 530,000 distinct CDR3 sequences, about 15% seen once. This receptor was obtained from a human donor in good health (CMV status not recorded). Some clones in this sample may be carry-over from other donors' samples. Sequencing input: CD8+ T cells from PBMCs. V and J are TRBV28 and TRBJ1-5; the D is unclear. In DNA form, the CDR3 reads TGTGCCAGCAGGGACCGGGCTAGCAATCAGCCCCAGCATTTT. Its protein product is CASRDRASNQPQHF.